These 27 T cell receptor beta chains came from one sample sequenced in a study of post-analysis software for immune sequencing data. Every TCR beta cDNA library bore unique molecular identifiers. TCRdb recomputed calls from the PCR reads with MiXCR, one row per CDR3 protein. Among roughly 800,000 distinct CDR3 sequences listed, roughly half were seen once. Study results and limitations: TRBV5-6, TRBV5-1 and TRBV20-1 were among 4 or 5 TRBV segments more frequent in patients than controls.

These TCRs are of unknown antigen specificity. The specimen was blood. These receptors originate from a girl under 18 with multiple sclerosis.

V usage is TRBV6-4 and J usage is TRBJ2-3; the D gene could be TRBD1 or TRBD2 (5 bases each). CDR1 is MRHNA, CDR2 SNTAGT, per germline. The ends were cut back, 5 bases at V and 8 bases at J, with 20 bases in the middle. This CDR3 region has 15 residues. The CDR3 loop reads CASSYRDGKIRTQYF. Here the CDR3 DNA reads TGTGCCAGCAGTTACCGGGACGGAAAAATTCGTACGCAGTATTTT.

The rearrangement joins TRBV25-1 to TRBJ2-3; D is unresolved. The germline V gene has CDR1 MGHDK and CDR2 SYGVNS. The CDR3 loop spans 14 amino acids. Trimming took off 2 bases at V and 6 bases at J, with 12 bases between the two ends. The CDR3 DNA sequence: TGTGCCAGCAGTGAACCTCGCTCCCTCGATACGCAGTATTTT. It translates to CASSEPRSLDTQYF.

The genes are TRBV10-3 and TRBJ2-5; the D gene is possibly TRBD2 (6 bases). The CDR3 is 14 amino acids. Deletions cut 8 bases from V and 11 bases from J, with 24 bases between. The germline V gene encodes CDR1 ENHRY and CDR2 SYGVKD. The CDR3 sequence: CAIRGTRDDNEQYF. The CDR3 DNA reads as TGTGCCATCCGAGGGACTCGCGATGACAATGAGCAGTACTTC.

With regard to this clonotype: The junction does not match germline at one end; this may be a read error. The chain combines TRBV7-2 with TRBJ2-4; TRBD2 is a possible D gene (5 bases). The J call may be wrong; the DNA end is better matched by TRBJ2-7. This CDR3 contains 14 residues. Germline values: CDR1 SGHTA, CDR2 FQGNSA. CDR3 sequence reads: CASRLGSGVYEQYF. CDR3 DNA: TGTGCCAGCAGATTAGGAAGCGGAGTCTACGAGCAGTACTTC.

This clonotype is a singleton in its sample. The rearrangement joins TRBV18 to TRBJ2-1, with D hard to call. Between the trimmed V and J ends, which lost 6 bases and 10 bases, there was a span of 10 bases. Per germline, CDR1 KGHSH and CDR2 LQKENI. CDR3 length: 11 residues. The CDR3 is CASSPDYEQFF. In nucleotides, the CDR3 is TGTGCCAGCTCCCCGGATTACGAGCAGTTCTTC.

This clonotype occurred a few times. The CDR3 spells CASSLPGLAGEQYF. DNA for the CDR3: TGCGCCAGCAGCTTACCGGGACTAGCAGGCGAGCAGTACTTC. This chain links TRBV5-1 with TRBJ2-7; 9 nucleotides agree with TRBD2. Germline V CDR1 and CDR2: SGHRS, YFSETQ. The trim removed 2 bases at V and 6 bases at J, leaving 6 bases unmatched. CDR3 length: 14 residues.

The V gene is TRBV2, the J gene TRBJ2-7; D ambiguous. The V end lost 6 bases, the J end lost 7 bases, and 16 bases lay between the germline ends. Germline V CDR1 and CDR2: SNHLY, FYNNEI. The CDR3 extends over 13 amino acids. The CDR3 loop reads CASSPPSQYEQYF. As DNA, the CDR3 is TGTGCCAGCAGCCCCCCTTCTCAGTATGAGCAGTACTTC.

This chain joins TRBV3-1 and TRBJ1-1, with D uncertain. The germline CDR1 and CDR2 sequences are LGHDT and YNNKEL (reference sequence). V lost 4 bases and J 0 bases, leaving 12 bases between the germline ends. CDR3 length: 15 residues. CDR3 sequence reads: CASSPHSWLNTEAFF. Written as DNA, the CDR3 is TGTGCCAGCAGCCCCCACTCATGGCTGAACACTGAAGCTTTCTTT.

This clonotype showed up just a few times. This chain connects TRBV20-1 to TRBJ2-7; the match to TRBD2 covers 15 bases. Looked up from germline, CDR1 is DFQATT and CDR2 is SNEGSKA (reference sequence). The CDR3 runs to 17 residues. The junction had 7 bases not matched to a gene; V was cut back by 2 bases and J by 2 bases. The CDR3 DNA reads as TGCAGTGCTAGACCGGGACTAGCGGGAGGAAAACCCTACGAGCAGTACTTC. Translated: CSARPGLAGGKPYEQYF.

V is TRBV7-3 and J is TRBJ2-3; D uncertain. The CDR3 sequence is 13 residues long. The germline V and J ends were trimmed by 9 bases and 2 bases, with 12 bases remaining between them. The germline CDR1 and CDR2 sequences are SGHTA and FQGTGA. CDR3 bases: TGTGCCAGTGCGCAAGGATACACAGATACGCAGTATTTT. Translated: CASAQGYTDTQYF.

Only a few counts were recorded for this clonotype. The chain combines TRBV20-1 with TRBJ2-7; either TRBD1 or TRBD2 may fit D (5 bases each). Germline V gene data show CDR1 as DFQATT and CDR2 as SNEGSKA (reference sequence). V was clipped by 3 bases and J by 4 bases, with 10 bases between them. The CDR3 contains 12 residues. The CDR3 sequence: CSASRDVYEQYF. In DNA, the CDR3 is TGCAGTGCTAGCCGGGACGTATACGAGCAGTACTTC.

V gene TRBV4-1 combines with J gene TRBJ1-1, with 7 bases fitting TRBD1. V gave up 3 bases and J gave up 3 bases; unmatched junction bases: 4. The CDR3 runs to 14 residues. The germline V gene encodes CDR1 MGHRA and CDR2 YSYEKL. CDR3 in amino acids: CASSQQGGDTEAFF. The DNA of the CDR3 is TGCGCCAGCAGCCAGCAGGGGGGAGACACTGAAGCTTTCTTT.

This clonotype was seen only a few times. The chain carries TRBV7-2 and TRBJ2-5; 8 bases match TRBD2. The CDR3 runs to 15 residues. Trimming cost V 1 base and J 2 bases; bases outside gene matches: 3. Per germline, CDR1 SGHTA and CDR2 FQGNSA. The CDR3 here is CASSLGGGLQETQYF. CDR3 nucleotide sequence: TGTGCCAGCAGCTTAGGCGGGGGGCTTCAAGAGACCCAGTACTTC.

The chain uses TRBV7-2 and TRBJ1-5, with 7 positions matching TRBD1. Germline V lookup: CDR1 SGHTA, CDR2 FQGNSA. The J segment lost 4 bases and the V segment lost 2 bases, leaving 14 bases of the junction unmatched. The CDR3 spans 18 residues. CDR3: CASSLKTTGRGLNQPQHF. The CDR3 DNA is TGTGCCAGCAGCTTAAAAACGACAGGGAGGGGGCTTAATCAGCCCCAGCATTTT.

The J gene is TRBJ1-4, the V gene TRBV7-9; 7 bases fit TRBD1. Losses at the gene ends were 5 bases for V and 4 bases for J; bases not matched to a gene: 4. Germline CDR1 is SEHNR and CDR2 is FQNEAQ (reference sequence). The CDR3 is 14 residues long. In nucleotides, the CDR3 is TGTGCCAGCAGCCCCGGGACAGATAATGAAAAACTGTTTTTT. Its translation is CASSPGTDNEKLFF.

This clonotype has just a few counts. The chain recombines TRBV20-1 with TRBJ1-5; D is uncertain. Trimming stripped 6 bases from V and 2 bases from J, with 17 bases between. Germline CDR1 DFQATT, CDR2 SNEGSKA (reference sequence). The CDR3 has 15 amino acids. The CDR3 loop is CSATLATYGNQPQHF. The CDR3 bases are TGCAGTGCAACGCTTGCCACCTATGGCAATCAGCCCCAGCATTTT.

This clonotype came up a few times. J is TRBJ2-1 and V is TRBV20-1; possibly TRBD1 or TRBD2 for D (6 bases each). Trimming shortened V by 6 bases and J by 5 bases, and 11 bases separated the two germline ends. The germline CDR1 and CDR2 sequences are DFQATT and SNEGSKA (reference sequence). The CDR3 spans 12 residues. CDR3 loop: CSAPRGDNEQFF. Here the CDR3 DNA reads TGCAGTGCCCCGAGGGGGGACAATGAGCAGTTCTTC.

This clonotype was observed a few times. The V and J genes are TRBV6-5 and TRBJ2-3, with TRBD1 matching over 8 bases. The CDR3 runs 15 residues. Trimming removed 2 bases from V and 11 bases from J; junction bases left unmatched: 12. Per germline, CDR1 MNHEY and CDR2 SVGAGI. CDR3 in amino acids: CASSYRGQGYAMQYF. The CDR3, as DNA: TGTGCCAGCAGTTACCGAGGACAGGGTTATGCCATGCAGTATTTT.

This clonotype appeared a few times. CDR3 sequence (DNA): TGTGCCAGCAGTTTAGGGGGCAGGGGGCCGTTTAGGACTAACGAGCAGTACTTC. Protein product: CASSLGGRGPFRTNEQYF. This chain uses TRBV12-3 or TRBV12-4 with TRBJ2-4; 8 nucleotides agree with TRBD1. Matching the DNA end better, TRBJ2-7 makes the J call doubtful. The CDR3 has 18 residues.

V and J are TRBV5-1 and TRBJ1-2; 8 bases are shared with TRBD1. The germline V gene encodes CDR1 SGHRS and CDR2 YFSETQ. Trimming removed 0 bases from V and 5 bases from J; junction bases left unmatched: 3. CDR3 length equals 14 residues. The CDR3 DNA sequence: TGCGCCAGCAGCTTGGCCGACAGGGGTTATGGCTACACCTTC. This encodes CASSLADRGYGYTF.

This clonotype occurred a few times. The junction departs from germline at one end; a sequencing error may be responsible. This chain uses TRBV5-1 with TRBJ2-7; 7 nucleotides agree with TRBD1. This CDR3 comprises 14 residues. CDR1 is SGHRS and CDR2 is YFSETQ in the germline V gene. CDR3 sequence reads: CASRRQGRSYEQYF. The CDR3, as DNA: TGCGCCAGCAGGCGACAGGGTAGGTCCTACGAACAGTACTTC.

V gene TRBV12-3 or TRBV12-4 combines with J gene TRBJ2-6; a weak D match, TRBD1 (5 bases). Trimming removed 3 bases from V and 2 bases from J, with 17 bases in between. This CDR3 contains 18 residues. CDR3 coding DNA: TGTGCCAGCAGTTTTAGAGGCGTAAGGGGTGCTGGGGCCAACGTCCTGACTTTC. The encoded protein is CASSFRGVRGAGANVLTF.

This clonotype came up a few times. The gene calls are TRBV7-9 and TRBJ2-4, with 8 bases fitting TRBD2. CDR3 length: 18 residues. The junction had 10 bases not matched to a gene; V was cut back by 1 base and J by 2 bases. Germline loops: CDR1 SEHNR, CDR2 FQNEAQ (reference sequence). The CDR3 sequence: CASSLGKVSGGTKNIQYF. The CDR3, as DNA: TGTGCCAGCAGCTTAGGGAAGGTCAGCGGGGGCACCAAAAACATTCAGTACTTC.

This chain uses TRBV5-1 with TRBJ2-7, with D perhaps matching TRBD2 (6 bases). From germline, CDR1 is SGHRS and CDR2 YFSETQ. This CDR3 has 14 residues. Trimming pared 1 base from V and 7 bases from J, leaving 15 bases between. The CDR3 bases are TGCGCCAGCAGCTTGCGTAGCGGAGGTGAGGAGCAGTACTTC. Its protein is CASSLRSGGEEQYF.

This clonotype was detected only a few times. CDR3 loop: CASTLPGSPNYGYTF. The CDR3, as DNA: TGTGCCAGCACCCTCCCGGGCAGTCCTAACTATGGCTACACCTTC. The V gene is TRBV12-3 or TRBV12-4, the J gene TRBJ1-2; D is undetermined. The ends were cut back, 7 bases at V and 0 bases at J, with 15 bases in the middle. The CDR3 length is 15 residues.

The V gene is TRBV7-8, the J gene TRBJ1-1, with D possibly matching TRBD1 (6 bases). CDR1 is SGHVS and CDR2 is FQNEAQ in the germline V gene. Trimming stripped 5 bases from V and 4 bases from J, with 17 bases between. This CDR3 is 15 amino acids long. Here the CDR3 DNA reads TGTGCCAGCAGCCCGAACAGGGTGGGGGCCACTGAAGCTTTCTTT. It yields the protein CASSPNRVGATEAFF.

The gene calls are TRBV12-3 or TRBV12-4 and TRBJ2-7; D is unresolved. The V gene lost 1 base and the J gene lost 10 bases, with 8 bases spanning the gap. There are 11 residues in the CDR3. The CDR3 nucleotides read TGTGCCAGCAGTTTAGGACCGCTTCAGTACTTC. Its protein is CASSLGPLQYF.